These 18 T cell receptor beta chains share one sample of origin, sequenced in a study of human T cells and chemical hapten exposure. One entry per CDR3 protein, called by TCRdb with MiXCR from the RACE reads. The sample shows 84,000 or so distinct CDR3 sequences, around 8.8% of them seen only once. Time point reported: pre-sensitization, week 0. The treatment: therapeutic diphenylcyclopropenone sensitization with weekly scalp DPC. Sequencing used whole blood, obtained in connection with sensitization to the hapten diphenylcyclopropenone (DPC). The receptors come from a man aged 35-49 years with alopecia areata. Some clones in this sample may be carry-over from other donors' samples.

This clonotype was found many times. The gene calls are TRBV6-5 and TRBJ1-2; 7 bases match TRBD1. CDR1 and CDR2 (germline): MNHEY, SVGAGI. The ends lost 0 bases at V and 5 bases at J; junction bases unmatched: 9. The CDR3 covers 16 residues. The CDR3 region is CASSYSPAGTEYGYTF. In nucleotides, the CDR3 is TGTGCCAGCAGTTACTCTCCCGCCGGGACAGAATATGGCTACACCTTC.

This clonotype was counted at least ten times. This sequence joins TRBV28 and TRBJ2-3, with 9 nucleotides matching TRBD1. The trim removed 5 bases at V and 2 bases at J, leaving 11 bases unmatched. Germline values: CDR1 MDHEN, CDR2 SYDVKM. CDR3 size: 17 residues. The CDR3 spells CASSPIGTGTNTDTQYF. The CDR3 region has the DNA TGTGCCAGCAGTCCAATTGGGACAGGGACGAACACAGATACGCAGTATTTT.

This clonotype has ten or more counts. The CDR3 bases are TGCGCCAGCAGCCGACTGGGACTAGCGGGAGTTCGAGAGCAGTACGTC. This translates into CASSRLGLAGVREQYV. The chain carries TRBV5-1 and TRBJ2-7, with 14 bases fitting TRBD2. CDR1 and CDR2 from the germline V gene are SGHRS and YFSETQ. This CDR3 contains 16 residues. V was clipped by 4 bases and J by 7 bases; unmatched bases: 10.

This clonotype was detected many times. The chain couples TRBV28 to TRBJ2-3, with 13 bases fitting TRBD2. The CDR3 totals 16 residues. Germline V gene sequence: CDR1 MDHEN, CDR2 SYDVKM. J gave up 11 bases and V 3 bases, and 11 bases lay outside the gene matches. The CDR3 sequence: CASSFLTSGRAVGQYF. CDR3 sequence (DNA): TGTGCCAGCAGTTTCCTCACTAGCGGGAGGGCCGTAGGGCAGTATTTT.

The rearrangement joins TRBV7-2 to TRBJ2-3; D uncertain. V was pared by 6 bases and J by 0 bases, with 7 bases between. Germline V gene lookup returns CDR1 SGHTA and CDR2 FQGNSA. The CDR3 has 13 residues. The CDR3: CASSAPSTDTQYF. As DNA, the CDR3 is TGTGCCAGCAGTGCGCCTAGCACAGATACGCAGTATTTT.

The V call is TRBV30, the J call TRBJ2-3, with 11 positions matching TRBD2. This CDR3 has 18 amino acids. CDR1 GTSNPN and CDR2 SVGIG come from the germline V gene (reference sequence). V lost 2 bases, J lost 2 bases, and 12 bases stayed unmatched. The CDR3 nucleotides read TGTGCCTGGAGTCCAACTAGCGGGAGTAGGGGGGTCACAGATACGCAGTATTTT. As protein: CAWSPTSGSRGVTDTQYF.

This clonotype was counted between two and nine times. CDR3 bases: TGTGCCACCAGTGATGGAGGGGGGTTCACCTACAATGAGCAGTTCTTC. This encodes CATSDGGGFTYNEQFF. The rearrangement joins TRBV24-1 to TRBJ2-1; either TRBD1 or TRBD2 may supply D (6 bases each). CDR3 length equals 16 residues. Germline lookup yields CDR1 KGHDR and CDR2 SFDVKD. V was clipped by 3 bases and J by 2 bases, with 13 bases between them.

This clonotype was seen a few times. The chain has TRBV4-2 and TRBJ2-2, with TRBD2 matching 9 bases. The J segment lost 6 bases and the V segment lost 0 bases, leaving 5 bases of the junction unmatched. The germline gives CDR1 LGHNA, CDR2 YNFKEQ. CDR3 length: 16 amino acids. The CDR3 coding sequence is TGTGCCAGCAGCCAAGAGGGCCTAGCGGGACCCGGGGAGCTGTTTTTT. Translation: CASSQEGLAGPGELFF.

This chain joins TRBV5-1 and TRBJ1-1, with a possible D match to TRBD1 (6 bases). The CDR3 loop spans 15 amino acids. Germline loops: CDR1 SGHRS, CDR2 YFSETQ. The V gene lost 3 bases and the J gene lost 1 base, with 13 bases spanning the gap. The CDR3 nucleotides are TGCGCCAGCAGCTACATTACAGGGTCGAACACTGAAGCTTTCTTT. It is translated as CASSYITGSNTEAFF.

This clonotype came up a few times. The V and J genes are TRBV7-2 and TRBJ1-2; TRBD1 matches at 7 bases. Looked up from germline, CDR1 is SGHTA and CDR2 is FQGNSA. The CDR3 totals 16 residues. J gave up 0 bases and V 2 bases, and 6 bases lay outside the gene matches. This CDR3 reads CASSLLPGTANYGYTF. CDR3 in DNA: TGTGCCAGCAGCTTATTACCAGGGACAGCTAACTATGGCTACACCTTC.

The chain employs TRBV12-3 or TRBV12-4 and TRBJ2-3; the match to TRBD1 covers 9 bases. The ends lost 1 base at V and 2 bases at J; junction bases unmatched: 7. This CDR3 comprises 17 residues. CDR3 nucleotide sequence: TGTGCCAGCAGTTTAGGGATGGGACAGGGTGTCACAGATACGCAGTATTTT. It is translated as CASSLGMGQGVTDTQYF.

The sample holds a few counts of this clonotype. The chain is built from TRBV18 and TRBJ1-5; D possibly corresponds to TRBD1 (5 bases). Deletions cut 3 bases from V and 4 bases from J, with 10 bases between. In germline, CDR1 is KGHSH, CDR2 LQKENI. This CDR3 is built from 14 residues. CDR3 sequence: CASSPDDRNQPQHF. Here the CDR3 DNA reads TGTGCCAGCTCACCCGACGACAGAAATCAGCCCCAGCATTTT. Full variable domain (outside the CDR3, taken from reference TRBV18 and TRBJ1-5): NAGVMQNPRHLVRRRGQEARLRCSPMKGHSHVYWYRQLPEEGLKFMVYLQKENIIDESGMPKERFSAEFPKEGPSILRIQQVVRGDSAAYFCASSPDDRNQPQHFGDGTRLSIL.

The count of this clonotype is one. The CDR3 sequence is CASSSWTGTHEQFF. The DNA for the CDR3 is TGTGCCAGCAGTTCCTGGACAGGGACGCATGAGCAGTTCTTC. V is TRBV12-3 or TRBV12-4 and J is TRBJ2-1; 8 bases align to TRBD1. The V and J ends lost 4 bases and 8 bases, in that order; junction bases with no gene match: 7. This CDR3 has 14 residues.

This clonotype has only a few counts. CDR3 in DNA: TGTGCCAGCAGTTACGTGGCAGGGCGTGATAATCAGCCCCAGCATTTT. Residues: CASSYVAGRDNQPQHF. This chain uses TRBV6-2 or TRBV6-3 with TRBJ1-5; possible D gene TRBD1, 5 bases. Germline assignment: CDR1 MNHEY and CDR2 SVGEGT. The CDR3 loop spans 16 amino acids. Deletions cut 2 bases from V and 4 bases from J, with 15 bases between.

The CDR3: CASSLGAMNTEAFF. Here the CDR3 DNA reads TGTGCCAGCAGTTTAGGGGCCATGAACACTGAAGCTTTCTTT. The rearrangement joins TRBV12-3 or TRBV12-4 to TRBJ1-1; no clear D. The V gene lost 1 base and the J gene lost 0 bases, with 6 bases spanning the gap. The CDR3 covers 14 residues.

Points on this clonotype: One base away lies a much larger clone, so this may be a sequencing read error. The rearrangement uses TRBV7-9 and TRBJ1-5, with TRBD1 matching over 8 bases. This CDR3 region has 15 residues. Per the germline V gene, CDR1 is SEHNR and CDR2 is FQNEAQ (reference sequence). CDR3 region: CVSSPQGDGNQPQHF. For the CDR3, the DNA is TGTGTCAGCAGCCCACAGGGGGACGGCAATCAGCCCCAGCATTTT.

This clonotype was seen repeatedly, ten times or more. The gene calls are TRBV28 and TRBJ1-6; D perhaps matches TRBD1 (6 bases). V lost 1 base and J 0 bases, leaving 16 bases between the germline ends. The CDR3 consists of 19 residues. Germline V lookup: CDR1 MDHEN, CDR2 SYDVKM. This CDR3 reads CASSLSFPGASSYNSPLHF. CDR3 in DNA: TGTGCCAGCAGTTTATCGTTCCCAGGGGCGAGCTCCTATAATTCACCCCTCCACTTT.

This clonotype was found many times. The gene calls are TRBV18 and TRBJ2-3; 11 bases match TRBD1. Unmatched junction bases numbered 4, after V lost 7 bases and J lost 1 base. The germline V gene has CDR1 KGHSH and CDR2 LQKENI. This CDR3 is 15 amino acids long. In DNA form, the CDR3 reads TGTGCCAGCTTGGACAGGGGGCCTGGCACAGATACGCAGTATTTT. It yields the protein CASLDRGPGTDTQYF. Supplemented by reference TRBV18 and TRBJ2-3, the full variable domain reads NAGVMQNPRHLVRRRGQEARLRCSPMKGHSHVYWYRQLPEEGLKFMVYLQKENIIDESGMPKERFSAEFPKEGPSILRIQQVVRGDSAAYFCASLDRGPGTDTQYFGPGTRLTVL.